This T cell receptor (beta chain) was found in a study of OX40 agonist ivuxolimab in advanced cancers. Points from the study as a whole: Clonal expansion was seen in CD4+ and CD8+ blood T cells by week 6 at 0.1 to 3.0 mg/kg.

Measured with immunoSEQ multiplex PCR; TCRdb has only the in-frame clones, and not every one. Of 55,000 to 65,000 clones listed, roughly 80% are singletons. Remarks on this clone: What it recognizes is unknown.

With 8 bases removed from V and 6 bases from J, the gap between germline ends came to 20 bases. The CDR3 loop spans 14 amino acids. CDR1 is MNHEY, CDR2 SVGAGI, per germline. Enrollment shut out patients with autoimmune disease history or systemic immunosuppression. The TCR sequence derives from an adult with an advanced solid tumor such as melanoma, head and neck, liver or kidney cancer. The chain joins TRBV6-5 to TRBJ2-7, with D tentatively TRBD1 or TRBD2 (6 bases each). The sample in question was CD4+ or CD8+ T cells sorted from blood, obtained in a trial of the OX40 agonist ivuxolimab. The CDR3 DNA is TGTGCCAGCGGTCGGGGGCCTCGGGTTGTCGAGCAGTACTTC. It encodes CASGRGPRVVEQYF.